This T cell receptor (beta chain) was sequenced during a study of OX40 agonist ivuxolimab in advanced cancers. Describing the broader study: Ivuxolimab was a fully human IgG2 agonistic monoclonal antibody targeting the costimulatory receptor OX40 (CD134). Intravenous ivuxolimab was administered to patients every 2 weeks at six dose levels: 0.01, 0.1, 0.3, 1.5, 3 and 10 mg/kg. Of the approximately 53 patients in dose escalation, approximately 20 had hepatocellular carcinoma, about 15 had melanoma, 9 had renal cell carcinoma and 9 had head and neck cancer. The purpose of peripheral TCRbeta sequencing was to test whether ivuxolimab changed TCR sequence diversity and led to clonal T-cell expansion. In the dose-escalation cohort, roughly 82% of patients were male, and the mean age was 60 years with a range of roughly 23 to 90. Partial responses occurred in three dose-escalation patients, of whom one had hepatocellular carcinoma and two had cutaneous melanoma. The paper covers the monotherapy dose-escalation part of the phase I ivuxolimab trial, which included N of about 56 patients. Prior anti-PD-1, anti-PD-L1 or anti-CTLA-4 therapy was permitted, and 30% to 50% of dose-escalation patients had received checkpoint inhibitors.

With regard to this clone: There is no known antigen for this receptor. Base qualities were left out, and no much larger clone turns up one base away.

CDR1 and CDR2, looked up from the germline V gene, are SGDLS and YYNGEE. From the cysteine up to the phenylalanine, the CDR3 has a length of 17 residues. The DNA shown is the 51-base CDR3, in frame from base 1. The germline V end is reduced by 0 bases and the J end by 4 bases; junction bases left unmatched: 7. The trial excluded patients who had a history of autoimmune disease or were on systemic immunosuppression. Peripheral blood for TCR sequencing was collected from all dose cohorts at baseline, on cycle 4 day 1, and on cycle 7 day 1. Samples were obtained from an open-label, multicenter, first-in-human phase I dose-escalation trial of ivuxolimab. The trial enrolled adults with locally advanced or metastatic head and neck squamous cell, hepatocellular, melanoma or renal cell carcinoma. Before TCR sequencing, CD4+ T cells and CD8+ T cells were sorted from peripheral blood as separate populations.

What the research found in general, with its limitations: After ivuxolimab, CD8+ T cells had more expanded clones than CD4+ T cells on average. Low levels of normalized T-cell clonal expansion were also shown by some nonresponding patients. Clonal expansion of both CD4+ and CD8+ blood T cells was observed from baseline to week 6 at doses 0.1 to 3.0 mg/kg. In partial responders in the 0.1-3.0 mg/kg groups, normalized peripheral clonal expansion was found to be among the lowest, especially among CD8+ T cells. The antigen specificity of the clonally expanded peripheral T cells was not determined.

Genomic DNA was extracted from sorted cells for sequencing of the TCRbeta CDR3 region. The immunoSEQ Assay was used for sequencing of TCRbeta CDR3 regions. Imported from immuneACCESS, the table was reduced by TCRdb to in-frame sequences with V and J called. These copies leave out some clones; in studies compared against another copy, an unresolved V gene accounts for under half, and the cause of the remainder is not known. This sample lists roughly 90,000 clones; roughly nine tenths were detected once. Of the sample, roughly 1.4% is held by the ten largest clones. The sequencing here drew on CD4+ or CD8+ T cells sorted from blood, taken in a trial of the OX40 agonist ivuxolimab. The chain is encoded by TRBV9 joined to TRBJ2-3; 11 central nucleotides agree with TRBD2. The origin of this receptor is an adult with an advanced solid tumor such as melanoma, head and neck, liver or kidney cancer. The CDR3: CASSVATSGGVADTQYF. The bases read TGTGCCAGCAGCGTAGCAACTAGCGGGGGAGTCGCAGATACGCAGTATTTT.